The 21 T cell receptor beta chains listed next were all sequenced from one sample in a study of T cells in Graves' hyperthyroidism and ophthalmopathy. RNA transcripts served as the template for amplifying TCR beta CDR3 regions. RT-PCR in the first round (using the HTBI primer set) targeted the TCR CDR3. Each CDR3 protein is one row after TCRdb ran MiXCR on the multiplex PCR reads. There are 730,000 or so distinct CDR3 sequences in the sample; approximately 18% occur only once, and 16% lies in the top ten. The sample was blood. The receptors stem from a woman aged 50 to 60 with Graves' hyperthyroidism that later progressed to Graves' ophthalmopathy.

With respect to this clonotype: This sequence may be a read error, since a much larger clone differs from it by one base. The rearrangement joins TRBV10-3 to TRBJ1-2, with D possibly TRBD1 on 5 matching bases. CDR1 and CDR2 from the germline V gene are ENHRY and SYGVKD. CDR3 length: 14 residues. The CDR3 DNA sequence: TGTGCCATCAGTGAATCAGGGCGGAACTGTGGCTACACCTTC. This encodes CAISESGRNCGYTF.

The chain joins TRBV9 to TRBJ2-7; D may be TRBD1 or TRBD2 (5 bases each). CDR1 and CDR2 (germline): SGDLS, YYNGEE. The CDR3 covers 13 residues. Trimming stripped 2 bases from V and 5 bases from J, with 11 bases between. The DNA of the CDR3 is TGTGCCAGCAGCGTCGGGGCAGGAGACGAGCAGTACTTC. Translated, it gives CASSVGAGDEQYF.

The table lists this clonotype with a few counts. The chain uses TRBV19 and TRBJ2-2; D might be TRBD2 (6 bases). V lost 9 bases and J 1 base, leaving 15 bases between the germline ends. This CDR3 spans 15 amino acids. CDR1 is LNHDA and CDR2 is SQIVND in the germline V gene (reference sequence). CDR3 sequence (DNA): TGTGCCAGCCGGCTGTGGGGGGTGAACACCGGGGAGCTGTTTTTT. It encodes CASRLWGVNTGELFF.

The rearrangement links TRBV5-1 to TRBJ1-5; D not resolved. The CDR3 consists of 19 residues. The germline V gene encodes CDR1 SGHRS and CDR2 YFSETQ. The V end lost 4 bases, the J end lost 0 bases, and 23 bases lay between the germline ends. As DNA, the CDR3 is TGCGCCAGCAGCACGGGGAGAGGGCCACCCGGATATAGCAATCAGCCCCAGCATTTT. The encoded protein is CASSTGRGPPGYSNQPQHF.

The sample holds one count of this clonotype. This sequence joins TRBV7-9 and TRBJ1-6; D is ambiguous. The length of the CDR3 is 12 residues. From germline, CDR1 is SEHNR and CDR2 FQNEAQ (reference sequence). The V end lost 5 bases, the J end lost 13 bases, and 12 bases lay between the germline ends. The CDR3 DNA follows: TGTGCCAGCAGCAAACAAGGTAGTCCCCTCCACTTT. This codes for CASSKQGSPLHF.

The chain combines TRBV20-1 with TRBJ1-6, with D perhaps matching TRBD1 (5 bases). This CDR3 region has 15 residues. Germline V gene lookup returns CDR1 DFQATT and CDR2 SNEGSKA (reference sequence). The V end was cut by 0 bases, the J end by 5 bases, with 11 bases between. Here the CDR3 DNA reads TGCAGTGCTAGAGATCGCGGGGCCAATAATTCACCCCTCCACTTT. Translated, it gives CSARDRGANNSPLHF.

J is TRBJ2-2 and V is TRBV19; D is unclear. The germline gives CDR1 LNHDA, CDR2 SQIVND (reference sequence). The V and J ends lost 4 bases and 3 bases respectively, with 6 bases between them. The CDR3 consists of 13 residues. Written as DNA, the CDR3 is TGTGCCAGTAGTACCCATGACACCGGGGAGCTGTTTTTT. Translated: CASSTHDTGELFF.

In the case of this clonotype: One end of the junction does not line up with germline, which may come from a read error. The CDR3 DNA reads as TGTGCCAGCAGGATCGAAGGGGGGGAGGATACGCGGTATTTT. Residues: CASRIEGGEDTRYF. The chain has TRBV12-3 or TRBV12-4 and TRBJ2-3; tentative D call: TRBD2 (7 bases). The CDR3 loop spans 14 amino acids.

This clonotype was recorded many times. The chain has TRBV12-3 or TRBV12-4 and TRBJ1-6; D unclear. The length of the CDR3 is 14 residues. V was pared by 3 bases and J by 6 bases, with 9 bases between. DNA for the CDR3: TGTGCCAGCAGTTTGTCCAGCCTTAATTCACCCCTCCACTTT. Residues: CASSLSSLNSPLHF.

The J gene is TRBJ1-2, the V gene TRBV9; TRBD1 might be the D (5 bases). Germline V CDR1 and CDR2: SGDLS, YYNGEE. The CDR3 consists of 14 residues. Between the trimmed V and J ends, which lost 0 bases and 4 bases, there was a span of 10 bases. CDR3 residues: CASSVGGGSYGYTF. CDR3 sequence (DNA): TGTGCCAGCAGCGTAGGCGGGGGGAGCTATGGCTACACCTTC.

In its sample, this clonotype was seen many times. This chain uses TRBV12-3 or TRBV12-4 with TRBJ1-2, with a possible D match to TRBD1 (5 bases). V shed 5 bases and J shed 6 bases, with 19 bases lying between them. The CDR3 consists of 15 residues. Written as DNA, the CDR3 is TGTGCCAGCAGTCTCGGGGGGGGGATAAGGGATGGCTACACCTTC. Translated, it gives CASSLGGGIRDGYTF.

This clonotype has just a few counts. CDR3 residues: CASSYADRGPSYNEQFF. The CDR3 bases are TGTGCCAGCAGTTACGCAGACAGGGGGCCTTCCTACAATGAGCAGTTCTTC. This chain joins TRBV6-5 and TRBJ2-1, with 10 bases lining up with TRBD1. CDR1 MNHEY and CDR2 SVGAGI come from the germline V gene. Germline trimming cut 2 bases from V and 1 base from J; bases unmatched to any gene: 5. The CDR3 covers 17 residues.

This clonotype was seen more than once but under ten times. The chain is built from TRBV15 and TRBJ1-5; D unresolved. Per the germline V gene, CDR1 is LNHNV and CDR2 is YYDKDF (reference sequence). This CDR3 spans 14 amino acids. V lost 7 bases and J lost 1, with 11 bases in between. Written as DNA, the CDR3 is TGTGCCACCAATAGCTACGGGAGCAATCAGCCCCAGCATTTT. Encoded protein: CATNSYGSNQPQHF. Together with reference TRBV15 and TRBJ1-5, the CDR3 gives the full variable domain: DAMVIQNPRYQVTQFGKPVTLSCSQTLNHNVMYWYQQKSSQAPKLLFHYYDKDFNNEADTPDNFQSRRPNTSFCFLDIRSPGLGDTAMYLCATNSYGSNQPQHFGDGTRLSIL.

This clonotype has a count of ten or more. The chain employs TRBV2 and TRBJ1-1, with D perhaps TRBD1 (5 bases). Germline V gives CDR1 SNHLY, CDR2 FYNNEI. This CDR3 region has 15 residues. V lost 5 bases and J lost 1, with 14 bases in between. In DNA, the CDR3 is TGTGCCAGCAGTCCAAGACAGTCCCCGAACACTGAAGCTTTCTTT. Protein: CASSPRQSPNTEAFF.

A single count supports this clonotype. One junction end does not reproduce the germline sequence, and a read error may be involved. This chain uses TRBV27 with TRBJ2-3, with D maybe TRBD2 (6 bases). The CDR3 length is 13 residues. Germline CDR1 MNHEY, CDR2 SMNVEV (reference sequence). CDR3 nucleotides: TGTGCCAGCAGTCTGGCGGGGCCCGATACGCGGTATTTT. Amino acids: CASSLAGPDTRYF.

There are many counts of this clonotype. The V and J genes are TRBV7-2 and TRBJ2-3, with no clear D. This CDR3 has 16 amino acids. V lost 5 bases and J 0 bases, leaving 15 bases between the germline ends. From germline, CDR1 is SGHTA and CDR2 FQGNSA. The CDR3 coding sequence is TGTGCCAGCAGCAGAAGAGTAGCAGCGAGCACAGATACGCAGTATTTT. This encodes CASSRRVAASTDTQYF.

The gene calls are TRBV20-1 and TRBJ2-5; D is unclear. The CDR3 loop spans 14 amino acids. Germline values: CDR1 DFQATT, CDR2 SNEGSKA (reference sequence). Trimming removed 3 bases from V and 7 bases from J, with 18 bases in between. In nucleotides, the CDR3 is TGCAGTGCTAGCGGAGACCAGGAGTCGCGGACCCAGTACTTC. Its translation: CSASGDQESRTQYF.

The chain combines TRBV20-1 with TRBJ1-5; 8 bases match TRBD1. After removal of 0 bases from V and 0 bases from J, the junction contained 4 bases not matched to a gene. The germline V gene encodes CDR1 DFQATT and CDR2 SNEGSKA (reference sequence). The CDR3 runs 16 residues. DNA of the CDR3: TGCAGTGCTAGAGATCCGACAGGGGCTAGCAATCAGCCCCAGCATTTT. Translating it yields CSARDPTGASNQPQHF.

This clonotype occurred many times. The chain carries TRBV30 and TRBJ2-1, with 8 bases matching TRBD1. Losses at the gene ends were 0 bases for V and 8 bases for J; bases not matched to a gene: 9. The CDR3 runs 15 residues. In germline, CDR1 is GTSNPN, CDR2 SVGIG (reference sequence). CDR3 sequence (DNA): TGTGCCTGGAGTGTATTGGACAGGGTTGAAGATGAGCAGTTCTTC. Translated: CAWSVLDRVEDEQFF.

The J gene is TRBJ1-2, the V gene TRBV12-5; no reliable D call. Germline V gene lookup returns CDR1 LGHNT and CDR2 FRNRAP. V lost 6 bases and J 6 bases, leaving 17 bases between the germline ends. CDR3 length equals 14 residues. CDR3 in DNA: TGTGCTAGTGGCTCCGGAGCCCGCGCCGATGGCTACACCTTC. Its protein product is CASGSGARADGYTF.

This clonotype was found many times. This chain links TRBV30 with TRBJ1-3; possibly TRBD1 for D (6 bases). Trimming shortened V by 5 bases and J by 4 bases, and 18 bases separated the two germline ends. CDR1 and CDR2 from the germline V gene are GTSNPN and SVGIG (reference sequence). The CDR3 is 15 residues long. CDR3 sequence (DNA): TGTGCCTGGGACAAAGGACAGTCCTGGGGAAACACCATATATTTT. It translates to CAWDKGQSWGNTIYF. Based on the CDR3 plus reference TRBV30 and TRBJ1-3, the full variable domain is SQTIHQWPATLVQPVGSPLSLECTVEGTSNPNLYWYRQAAGRGLQLLFYSVGIGQISSEVPQNLSASRPQDRQFILSSKKLLLSDSGFYLCAWDKGQSWGNTIYFGEGSWLTVV.